The 25 T cell receptor beta chains listed next were all sequenced from one sample in a study of a mutant IDH1 vaccine in newly diagnosed glioma. Produced via immunoSEQ multiplex PCR; TCRdb's table is partial and in-frame only. This sample has some 52,000 clones; 90% to 95% occur once, and the top ten carry 2% to 2.5%. The antigens of these receptors remain unknown. Regarding time point: week 11, during vaccination. It was 300 ug of mutant IDH1 20-mer peptide that made up each vaccine dose, given with topical imiquimod. The material was PBMCs, obtained from a glioma patient whose treatment included an IDH1 peptide vaccine. Receptor source: a man in his fifties or sixties with glioma.

This clone came up once. The chain links TRBV1 to TRBJ1-4. TRBV1 represents a pseudogene. This CDR3 region has 15 residues. The CDR3 region has the DNA TGCACCAGCAGCCCTCCGGGAACAACTAATGAAAAACTGTTTTTT. Protein product: CTSSPPGTTNEKLFF.

This rearrangement joins TRBV7-2 to TRBJ2-7; D gene unclear. Germline CDR1 SGHTA, CDR2 FQGNSA. The CDR3 is made up of 11 amino acids. The germline V and J ends were trimmed by 5 bases and 3 bases, with 5 bases remaining between them. DNA of the CDR3: TGTGCCAGCAGCCAAGTCTACGAGCAGTACTTC. This sequence encodes CASSQVYEQYF.

The gene calls are TRBV2 and TRBJ2-2; D ambiguous. CDR1 and CDR2 (germline): SNHLY, FYNNEI. The V and J ends lost 5 bases and 2 bases respectively, with 15 bases between them. The CDR3 loop spans 16 amino acids. The DNA for the CDR3 is TGTGCCAGCAGTAGAGACACGATCCCAAACACCGGGGAGCTGTTTTTT. As protein: CASSRDTIPNTGELFF.

The chain is built from TRBV30 and TRBJ1-1; D not resolved. There are 13 residues in the CDR3. V was cut by 0 bases and J by 6 bases, with 11 bases left in between. CDR1 and CDR2 from the germline V gene are GTSNPN and SVGIG (reference sequence). CDR3 DNA: TGTGCCTGGAGTGTCTCTAGGTTTTCTGAAGCTTTCTTT. Protein product: CAWSVSRFSEAFF.

The sample holds a few counts of this clone. V usage is TRBV7-2 and J usage is TRBJ2-5; D is possibly TRBD2 (6 bases). V was shortened by 3 bases and J by 2 bases, with 25 bases between the two germline ends. This CDR3 comprises 19 residues. In germline, CDR1 is SGHTA, CDR2 FQGNSA. CDR3 region: CASSFRTMGWGRLQETQYF. Here the CDR3 DNA reads TGTGCCAGCAGCTTCCGTACTATGGGTTGGGGGAGGCTTCAAGAGACCCAGTACTTC.

The chain has TRBV6-6 and TRBJ2-1; 11 nucleotides align to TRBD2. V was clipped by 10 bases and J by 0 bases; unmatched bases: 8. This CDR3 comprises 16 residues. Germline V gives CDR1 MNHNY, CDR2 SVGAGI (reference sequence). CDR3 sequence (DNA): TGTGCCACCGCCCCGACTAGCGGGGCCTCCTACAATGAGCAGTTCTTC. Amino acids: CATAPTSGASYNEQFF.

The rearrangement links TRBV6-6 to TRBJ2-5; D is possibly TRBD2 (6 bases). V was pared by 0 bases and J by 5 bases, with 10 bases between. This CDR3 has 14 residues. Germline CDR1 reads MNHNY; CDR2 reads SVGAGI (reference sequence). In nucleotides, the CDR3 is TGTGCCAGCAGTTACTCGGCAGGAGGGGAGACCCAGTACTTC. This gives the protein CASSYSAGGETQYF.

CDR3 loop: CASSQGMGHRDSPLHF. The CDR3 DNA reads as TGTGCCAGCAGCCAAGGGATGGGCCATCGGGATTCACCCCTCCACTTT. The chain links TRBV4-2 to TRBJ1-6; D unresolved. V was clipped by 1 base and J by 8 bases, with 15 bases between them. The CDR3 totals 16 residues. The germline gives CDR1 LGHNA, CDR2 YNFKEQ.

V and J are TRBV5-1 and TRBJ2-7; tentatively, D is TRBD1 (6 bases). CDR1 is SGHRS and CDR2 is YFSETQ in the germline V gene. The CDR3 consists of 15 residues. V shed 2 bases and J shed 2 bases, with 14 bases lying between them. CDR3 nucleotides: TGCGCCAGCAGCTTACAGGGAGCTCCTACCTACGAGCAGTACTTC. The encoded protein is CASSLQGAPTYEQYF.

The gene calls are TRBV6-5 and TRBJ1-2; the D gene is possibly TRBD1 (6 bases). Looked up from germline, CDR1 is MNHEY and CDR2 is SVGAGI. Trimming took 0 bases from V and 5 from J, leaving 13 bases between them. The CDR3 spans 15 residues. CDR3 region: CASSYSYREGYGYTF. CDR3 DNA: TGTGCCAGCAGTTACTCGTACAGGGAAGGGTATGGCTACACCTTC.

This clone was observed once. The J gene is TRBJ1-6, the V gene TRBV5-4, with D possibly matching TRBD1 (5 bases). The V gene lost 4 bases and the J gene lost 5 bases, with 13 bases spanning the gap. Germline CDR1 is SGHNT and CDR2 is YYREEE (reference sequence). The length of the CDR3 is 15 residues. The CDR3 nucleotides are TGTGCCAGCAGCCCCCCAGGGCTAAATAATTCACCCCTCCACTTT. It yields the protein CASSPPGLNNSPLHF.

The chain combines TRBV10-3 with TRBJ1-5, with D possibly matching TRBD1 (5 bases). V lost 2 bases and J lost 3, with 8 bases in between. Germline V gene data show CDR1 as ENHRY and CDR2 as SYGVKD. The CDR3 length is 14 residues. The CDR3 sequence is CAISEPGDNQPQHF. For the CDR3, the DNA is TGTGCCATCAGTGAGCCGGGGGACAATCAGCCCCAGCATTTT.

This clone was seen more than once but under ten times. This chain uses TRBV11-2 with TRBJ1-3; no clear D. Germline V gene lookup returns CDR1 SGHAT and CDR2 FQNNGV. The CDR3 extends over 14 amino acids. The V end lost 5 bases, the J end lost 0 bases, and 8 bases lay between the germline ends. In nucleotides, the CDR3 is TGTGCCAGCAGCCGCCATTTCTCTGGAAACACCATATATTTT. Amino acid sequence: CASSRHFSGNTIYF.

V gene TRBV29-1 combines with J gene TRBJ1-4; D perhaps matches TRBD1 (5 bases). Germline CDR1 SQVTM, CDR2 ANQGSEA. This CDR3 contains 14 residues. Between the trimmed V and J ends, which lost 3 bases and 3 bases, there was a span of 11 bases. For the CDR3, the DNA is TGCAGCGTTGAGGGGCGGGGATCTAATGAAAAACTGTTTTTT. Its translation: CSVEGRGSNEKLFF.

The chain has TRBV11-2 and TRBJ1-4; D ambiguous. Germline CDR1 reads SGHAT; CDR2 reads FQNNGV. The V and J ends lost 5 bases and 7 bases respectively, with 26 bases between them. The CDR3 has 18 amino acids. CDR3 sequence reads: CASSPHPVAPAHGEKLFF. The CDR3 DNA reads as TGTGCCAGCAGCCCCCATCCGGTGGCTCCTGCCCATGGTGAAAAACTGTTTTTT.

This chain uses TRBV9 with TRBJ1-2; D remains unclear. Looked up from germline, CDR1 is SGDLS and CDR2 is YYNGEE. CDR3 length equals 14 residues. V lost 0 bases, J lost 7 bases, and 13 bases lay in between. The CDR3 region is CASSVAPGWGGYTF. The CDR3 DNA is TGTGCCAGCAGCGTAGCTCCAGGCTGGGGTGGCTACACCTTC.

The chain is built from TRBV2 and TRBJ1-1; possibly TRBD1 for D (6 bases). This CDR3 is built from 14 residues. Deletions cut 7 bases from V and 1 base from J, with 13 bases between. Germline CDR1 is SNHLY and CDR2 is FYNNEI. CDR3 nucleotides: TGTGCCAGCACTGGAGGGGGATGGAACACTGAAGCTTTCTTT. Protein product: CASTGGGWNTEAFF.

The table lists this clone with a count of one. The CDR3 DNA follows: TGTGCCAGCAGCGCCACAGGGAGAACTAATGAAAAACTGTTTTTT. This codes for CASSATGRTNEKLFF. The V gene is TRBV7-3, the J gene TRBJ1-4; weak D call: TRBD1 (6 bases). Deletions cut 5 bases from V and 1 base from J, with 11 bases between. CDR3 size: 15 residues. From germline, CDR1 is SGHTA and CDR2 FQGTGA.

V usage is TRBV5-1 and J usage is TRBJ1-1, with TRBD1 as a possible D gene (5 bases). V shed 6 bases and J shed 1 base, with 10 bases lying between them. CDR1 is SGHRS and CDR2 is YFSETQ in the germline V gene. The CDR3 contains 13 residues. CDR3 sequence reads: CASIDTGNTEAFF. CDR3 DNA sequence: TGCGCCAGCATTGATACAGGGAACACTGAAGCTTTCTTT.

This clone was seen only once. The chain employs TRBV30 and TRBJ1-5, with a tentative D call TRBD1 (6 bases). V was shortened by 2 bases and J by 0 bases, with 17 bases between the two germline ends. The CDR3 runs 17 residues. Germline assignment: CDR1 GTSNPN and CDR2 SVGIG (reference sequence). CDR3: CAWSSTRTAYSNQPQHF. DNA for the CDR3: TGTGCCTGGAGTTCTACCCGGACAGCATATAGCAATCAGCCCCAGCATTTT.

The chain uses TRBV10-2 and TRBJ2-7; possibly TRBD2 for D (5 bases). The length of the CDR3 is 20 residues. Germline lookup yields CDR1 WSHSY and CDR2 SAAADI. Between the trimmed V and J ends, which lost 2 bases and 3 bases, there was a span of 29 bases. For the CDR3, the DNA is TGCGCCAGCAGTGAGGGGGAGAAGGAGTTATGGCCCTTCCGAGACTACGAGCAGTACTTC. Translating it yields CASSEGEKELWPFRDYEQYF.

This chain joins TRBV20-1 and TRBJ1-1; 7 nucleotides align to TRBD1. This CDR3 region has 10 residues. Germline V gene lookup returns CDR1 DFQATT and CDR2 SNEGSKA (reference sequence). The CDR3 sequence: CKGQAYEAFF. The CDR3 nucleotides read TGCAAAGGACAGGCGTATGAAGCTTTCTTT.

The chain employs TRBV5-1 and TRBJ2-1; D tentatively reads TRBD1 or TRBD2 (5 bases each). V lost 4 bases and J lost 5, with 10 bases in between. CDR1 is SGHRS, CDR2 YFSETQ, per germline. This CDR3 is built from 13 residues. CDR3 loop: CASSPGPNNEQFF. In nucleotides, the CDR3 is TGCGCCAGCAGCCCGGGACCTAACAATGAGCAGTTCTTC.

V usage is TRBV15 and J usage is TRBJ1-1; D remains ambiguous. The germline V gene has CDR1 LNHNV and CDR2 YYDKDF (reference sequence). The CDR3 totals 13 residues. Trimming removed 5 bases at V and 1 base at J, with 8 bases between. The CDR3 reads CATSLTSNTEAFF. CDR3 coding DNA: TGTGCCACCAGCCTAACTTCGAACACTGAAGCTTTCTTT.

V usage is TRBV2 and J usage is TRBJ2-7; TRBD1 matches at 9 bases. Germline CDR1 SNHLY, CDR2 FYNNEI. After removal of 6 bases from V and 1 base from J, the junction contained 10 bases not matched to a gene. The CDR3 contains 16 residues. Written as DNA, the CDR3 is TGTGCCAGCAGAGAAAATTCGGACAGGGGATCCTACGAGCAGTACTTC. Its protein product is CASRENSDRGSYEQYF.